The 8 T cell receptor beta chains in this list originate from one sample, sequenced in a study of post-analysis software for immune sequencing data. Study-level points and caveats: In patients, roughly 5 TRBV segments were more frequent than in controls, with TRBV5-6, TRBV5-1 and TRBV20-1 among them.

Every TCR beta cDNA library bore unique molecular identifiers. TCRdb reprocessed the PCR reads with MiXCR, giving one entry per CDR3 protein. Altogether 380,000 or so distinct CDR3 sequences are present, 30% to 45% being singletons, with the ten largest covering roughly 12%. Their antigens are not known. The sequenced sample was blood. All receptors derive from a girl aged 10-17 years with multiple sclerosis.

The rearrangement links TRBV4-1 to TRBJ2-7; D is perhaps TRBD2 (6 bases). The germline V and J ends were trimmed by 0 bases and 2 bases, with 11 bases remaining between them. Germline V gene data show CDR1 as MGHRA and CDR2 as YSYEKL. The CDR3 runs 15 residues. CDR3: CASSQDDRGTYEQYF. Written as DNA, the CDR3 is TGCGCCAGCAGCCAAGACGATCGGGGGACCTACGAGCAGTACTTC.

V gene TRBV28 combines with J gene TRBJ1-2; 8 positions agree with TRBD1. The germline CDR1 and CDR2 sequences are MDHEN and SYDVKM. V was pared by 7 bases and J by 8 bases, with 12 bases of the junction left unmatched. This CDR3 region has 14 residues. CDR3 nucleotide sequence: TGTGCCAGCACCACCTACGGACAGGGCCCGGGCTACACCTTC. This gives the protein CASTTYGQGPGYTF.

V is TRBV6-2 or TRBV6-3 and J is TRBJ2-1; D possibly corresponds to TRBD1 (5 bases). V dropped 6 bases and J dropped 1 base, with 13 bases sitting between them. Germline CDR1 and CDR2: MNHEY and SVGEGT. There are 15 residues in the CDR3. The CDR3 coding sequence is TGTGCCAGCAGCCTCGTGCAGGGTTCCTACAATGAGCAGTTCTTC. Protein product: CASSLVQGSYNEQFF.

V usage is TRBV11-2 and J usage is TRBJ2-1; 9 positions match TRBD2. V gave up 4 bases and J gave up 4 bases; unmatched junction bases: 2. The CDR3 sequence is 14 residues long. Germline CDR1 reads SGHAT; CDR2 reads FQNNGV. The CDR3 is CASSYAGGYNEQFF. In DNA form, the CDR3 reads TGTGCCAGCAGCTACGCGGGGGGGTACAATGAGCAGTTCTTC. The full variable domain, completed using reference TRBV11-2 and TRBJ2-1, is EAGVAQSPRYKIIEKRQSVAFWCNPISGHATLYWYQQILGQGPKLLIQFQNNGVVDDSQLPKDRFSAERLKGVDSTLKIQPAKLEDSAVYLCASSYAGGYNEQFFGPGTRLTVL.

This chain connects TRBV20-1 to TRBJ2-1, with D possibly matching TRBD1 (6 bases). Germline V gene lookup returns CDR1 DFQATT and CDR2 SNEGSKA (reference sequence). The CDR3 is 12 residues long. V shed 1 base and J shed 7 bases, with 8 bases lying between them. The CDR3 DNA is TGCAGTGCTAGAGTACAGGGTAATGAGCAGTTCTTC. Amino acids: CSARVQGNEQFF.

In its sample, this clonotype was seen a few times. This chain connects TRBV29-1 to TRBJ2-3; D is undetermined. The CDR3 is 14 amino acids. CDR1 is SQVTM, CDR2 ANQGSEA, per germline. The ends were cut back, 3 bases at V and 2 bases at J, with 12 bases in the middle. CDR3 nucleotides: TGCAGCGTTGATTTGTACCTCCACACAGATACGCAGTATTTT. This gives the protein CSVDLYLHTDTQYF.

The genes are TRBV20-1 and TRBJ1-5, with D tentatively TRBD1 (5 bases). CDR1 and CDR2 (germline): DFQATT, SNEGSKA (reference sequence). Trimming pared 7 bases from V and 5 bases from J, leaving 15 bases between. This CDR3 contains 13 residues. CDR3 DNA sequence: TGCAGTGTCCGGCCGGGGGGGGATCAGCCCCAGCATTTT. Its protein product is CSVRPGGDQPQHF.

This clonotype was counted ten times or more. The chain carries TRBV29-1 and TRBJ2-3; D possibly matches TRBD1 or TRBD2 (5 bases each). CDR3 size: 14 residues. Germline CDR1 SQVTM, CDR2 ANQGSEA. V shed 6 bases and J shed 1 base, with 14 bases lying between them. The CDR3 loop reads CSVAPGTRTDTQYF. The CDR3 nucleotides are TGCAGCGTCGCGCCTGGGACCCGCACAGATACGCAGTATTTT.